This is a list of T cell receptor beta chains from one sample in a study of blood T cells in healthy people across ages. A single record per CDR3 protein comes from TCRdb applying MiXCR to the 5' RACE reads. The sample consists of 600,000 to 650,000 distinct CDR3 sequences, about 53% of them appearing once. The sequenced sample consisted of blood. The receptors originated from a man in his sixties in good health. Both conserved end residues are part of each CDR3. The D gene is left open where the match is weak. Only part of the rows carry a size: once, few, many, or a class if the clone is expanded.

D	V	J	size	DNA	CDR3
TRBD1	TRBV28	TRBJ2-1	-	TGTGCCAGCACCGGGACAGGGTATAATGAGCAGTTCTTC	CASTGTGYNEQFF
-	TRBV29-1	TRBJ2-5	many	TGCAGCGGCAACTCCGGATCTCAAGAGACCCAGTACTTC	CSGNSGSQETQYF
-	TRBV20-1	TRBJ1-1	once	TGCAGTCCCGCCCGAGGCACTGAAGCTTTCTTT	CSPARGTEAFF
-	TRBV14	TRBJ1-2	-	TGTGCCAGCAGCCAAGGAAGGGGGGAGTTCAGGAGCTACACCTTC	CASSQGRGEFRSYTF
-	TRBV12-3/TRBV12-4	TRBJ1-1	-	TGTGCCAGCACCAGGGTAGGGAACACTGAAGCTTTCTTT	CASTRVGNTEAFF
-	TRBV12-3/TRBV12-4	TRBJ2-7	-	TGTGCCAGCAGTTTATGGGCCGCCTACGAGCAGTACTTC	CASSLWAAYEQYF
-	TRBV20-1	TRBJ2-5	-	TGCAGTGCTGGGACTTCTTACCAAGAGACCCAGTACTTC	CSAGTSYQETQYF
TRBD1	TRBV9	TRBJ2-7	-	TGTGCCAGCAGCCCCACGGGACAGGGCTCCTACGAGCAGTACTTC	CASSPTGQGSYEQYF
-	TRBV10-3	TRBJ2-5	-	TGTGCCATGGCGAGGGGCGGAGATGTGAGGGAGACCCAGTACTTC	CAMARGGDVRETQYF
TRBD1	TRBV20-1	TRBJ1-1	few	TGCAGTGCCAGGGGGACATTGAACACTGAAGCTTTCTTT	CSARGTLNTEAFF
-	TRBV5-6	TRBJ1-1	-	TGTGCCAGCAGCTTAGGGCAGATGGAACGCGCTTTCTTT	CASSLGQMERAFF
-	TRBV20-1	TRBJ1-1	once	TGCACCGTGGTGAACACTGAAGCTTTCTTT	CTVVNTEAFF
-	TRBV5-1	TRBJ2-1	-	TGCGCCAGTAGCGAGGGAACCCCCAATGAGCAGTTCTTC	CASSEGTPNEQFF
-	TRBV5-5	TRBJ2-7	-	TGTGCCAGCAGCTTGGGCTCCTCTCCGGGGGAGCAGTACTTC	CASSLGSSPGEQYF
TRBD1	TRBV6-1	TRBJ2-1	few	TGTGCCAGCAGTGCCGGGACAGCCTACAATGAGCAGTTCTTC	CASSAGTAYNEQFF
-	TRBV6-5	TRBJ1-5	-	TGTGCCAGCAGACAGGGCGATCAGCCCCAGCATTTT	CASRQGDQPQHF
TRBD2	TRBV6-1	TRBJ2-5	-	TGTGCCAGCAGTGAAAGCGGGGGGCGCCAAGGGACCCAGTACTTC	CASSESGGRQGTQYF
-	TRBV20-1	TRBJ1-6	few	TGCAGTGCTAGCCCGTACAGGGAGGCCTATAATTCACCCCTCCACTTT	CSASPYREAYNSPLHF
TRBD1	TRBV20-1	TRBJ1-1	-	TGCAGTGCTAGTCCCGGACAGGGAGGCCTAGCTTTCTTT	CSASPGQGGLAFF
TRBD1	TRBV20-1	TRBJ1-6	few	TGCAGTGCTAGAGACGCGACAGGGCCAGGAAATTCACCCCTCCACTTT	CSARDATGPGNSPLHF
TRBD2	TRBV12-3/TRBV12-4	TRBJ2-1	-	TGTGCCAGTTCCGGACTAGCGGGATCTGAGCAGTTCTTC	CASSGLAGSEQFF
-	TRBV7-9	TRBJ2-1	-	TGTGCCAGCAGCTCCGGACAGTTCGCCTCCTACAATGAGCAGTTCTTC	CASSSGQFASYNEQFF
-	TRBV7-2	TRBJ1-5	-	TGTGCCAGCAGCTTACTGGGGGGAAGCAATCAGCCCCAGCATTTT	CASSLLGGSNQPQHF
TRBD2	TRBV4-1	TRBJ2-1	-	TGCGCCGGCAGCCAGGCTAGCGGGGTCAATGAGCAGTTCTTC	CAGSQASGVNEQFF
TRBD2	TRBV7-8	TRBJ2-3	-	TGTGCCAGCAGCCCTAACGAGCGGGGCCTGGCAGATACGCAGTATTTT	CASSPNERGLADTQYF
-	TRBV6-1	TRBJ2-5	-	TGTGCCAGCAGTGAAAACCAGCAAGAGACCCAGTACTTC	CASSENQQETQYF
TRBD1	TRBV6-5	TRBJ1-2	-	TGTGCCAGCAGTTACTCGGGGACAGGGAAAAACTATGGCTACACCTTC	CASSYSGTGKNYGYTF
-	TRBV27	TRBJ1-6	-	TGTGCCAGGACACCCCTCCACTTT	CARTPLHF
-	TRBV27	TRBJ1-6	-	TGTGCCAGCAGAGACACTAATTCACCCCTCCACTTT	CASRDTNSPLHF
TRBD2	TRBV20-1	TRBJ2-1	few	TGCAGTGCTGGCGGACTAGCGGGGGGGCTACGAAATGAGCAGTTCTTC	CSAGGLAGGLRNEQFF
-	TRBV12-3/TRBV12-4	TRBJ2-3	-	TGTGCCAGCAGTCGGGACCTGAGCACAGATACGCAGTATTTT	CASSRDLSTDTQYF
TRBD2	TRBV7-2	TRBJ2-7	few	TGTGCCAGCAGCTCTAGCGGGGGGCACTCCTACGAGCAGTACTTC	CASSSSGGHSYEQYF
-	TRBV29-1	TRBJ2-1	-	TGCAGCGTTGGACAGGCTTACAATGAGCAGTTCTTC	CSVGQAYNEQFF
TRBD1	TRBV20-1	TRBJ1-2	few	TGCAGTGTCAAGAGGGGACAGGGGAGTGGCTACACCTTC	CSVKRGQGSGYTF
-	TRBV7-9	TRBJ1-2	few	TGTGCCAGCAGCCTAGAGGGGGTCCAAGGCTACACCTTC	CASSLEGVQGYTF
TRBD1	TRBV20-1	TRBJ1-2	once	TGCAGTCTGCCAACAGGGGGCTCATATAACTATGGCTACACCTTC	CSLPTGGSYNYGYTF
-	TRBV11-2	TRBJ2-3	many	TGTGCCAGCAGCTTAGCGGGGTTAAGGACGCAGTATTTT	CASSLAGLRTQYF
TRBD2	TRBV3-1	TRBJ2-1	-	TGTGCCAGCAGCCAAGATGGACTAGTTCAGTTCTTC	CASSQDGLVQFF
TRBD2	TRBV20-1	TRBJ2-1	-	TGCAGTGCTAGAGATTGGGCGGGGGGGCCTAATGAGCAGTTCTTC	CSARDWAGGPNEQFF
-	TRBV2	TRBJ1-5	-	TGTGCCAGCAGGGGGGACAACTATAGCAATCAGCCCCAGCATTTT	CASRGDNYSNQPQHF
-	TRBV7-2	TRBJ2-7	-	TGTGCCAGCAGCCCCCGCGAAGCTTACGAGCAGTACTTC	CASSPREAYEQYF
-	TRBV29-1	TRBJ1-2	-	TGCAGCGTTGGCCGGGACACGGCTAGGGGCTACACCTTC	CSVGRDTARGYTF
-	TRBV6-5	TRBJ2-1	-	TGTGCCAGCATCGGAGCTGGAATGGACAATGAGCAGTTCTTC	CASIGAGMDNEQFF
TRBD1	TRBV5-1	TRBJ2-7	-	TGCGCCAGCAGCGTGGACAGGGCGCCATACGAGCAGTACTTC	CASSVDRAPYEQYF